The following is a T cell receptor beta chain sequence with its context. Then a second PCR, running roughly 7 to 11 cycles, was carried out with a sample-barcoded 5' primer and a J-beta primer mix. TCRdb analysed the 5' RACE reads with MiXCR anew, one entry per CDR3 protein. The data contain about 810,000 distinct CDR3 sequences, around 36% of them singletons. The sample originates from a study of blood T cells in healthy people across ages. This clonotype originated in a man younger than 35 in good health. Material for sequencing was blood.

The CDR3 DNA reads as TGCAGTGCTGCTCCCTCGGGATACGGCTATGGCTACACCTTC. It is translated as CSAAPSGYGYGYTF. This sequence joins TRBV20-1 and TRBJ1-2; D ambiguous. This CDR3 comprises 14 residues. Trimming removed 5 bases at V and 4 bases at J, with 17 bases between. Germline V gene lookup returns CDR1 DFQATT and CDR2 SNEGSKA (reference sequence).